The present entry profiles one TCR beta chain with its context. Its antigen remains unidentified. No quality values exist for individual bases; no much larger clone is one base distant. The record originates from a study of T cell responses to AZD1222 COVID-19 vaccine (dated by TCRdb to the early 2020s). For the study in its entirety: Because spike-specific TCR depth and breadth did not differ between the two schedules, AZD1222 recipients who got a second dose at roughly 4 weeks were pooled with those who got a second dose at roughly 12 weeks. Trial participants were enrolled by age into subgroups of 18-55, 56-69 and 70-plus years, and about 150, 27 and 61 TCR-sequenced participants, respectively, were included in these subgroups. TCR sequencing covered fewer than 250 trial participants: 207 given two doses of AZD1222 and about 26 given two doses of MenACWY control vaccine. Summary of the overall study and its limitations: Conclusions about previously exposed vaccinees are limited because only a handful of AZD1222 recipients were SARS-CoV-2 seropositive at baseline. Because no day 14 peak-response samples were available, repertoires were characterized only after the peak T cell response. A significant rise in spike-specific TCR breadth and depth was observed after two AZD1222 doses relative to day 0 and relative to MenACWY recipients. Reportedly, almost half of the unique spike-specific TCRs recognized epitopes lying outside the regions that are mutated in the B.1.351 and B.1.1.7 variants. The 56-69-year group was small, and its depth increase did not reach significance, likely because of low power. Participants were mostly white British, with more females than males. The authors suggested clonal diversity may have been underestimated. CD4 TCRs associated with the vaccine covered the entire spike protein, and the dominant responses were in regions 160-218 and 743-854.

The CDR3, from cysteine to phenylalanine, totals 13 residues. Only the CDR3 region is kept as DNA, spanning 39 bases read in frame from base 1. The germline V gene specifies SNHLY as CDR1 and FYNNEI as CDR2. From V the trimming removes 4 bases and from J it removes 9 bases, while the gene matches leave 7 bases of the junction unaccounted for. The CDR3 regions of human TCRbeta chains were analyzed by immunosequencing. The original pipeline was this. TCRs in the repertoires were matched against a reference library of SARS-CoV-2-specific TCRs that had been generated with the MIRA antigen-specificity platform. Breadth meant the fraction of unique TCRs that were SARS-CoV-2-associated, whereas depth meant the fraction of total T cells that were SARS-CoV-2-associated. Using the MIRA data, every spike-specific TCR was mapped to the spike region that the TCR reacted to and assigned to either a CD4 or a CD8 class. Log10-transformed breadth and depth values were compared by one-way ANOVA with Sidak's multiple comparisons tests. The source is immuneACCESS, and TCRdb retained only in-frame sequences with V and J called. Part of the clones is not carried over; for the studies checked, unresolved V genes explain less than half of this, and the remainder is unexplained. That table gives V, J and clone size, and the DNA gave D and trimming. The sample table holds about 180,000 clones, of which over 85% were seen once. About 3% of the sample is in the top ten clones.

Taken with the paper, the label for time point translates to: baseline before first vaccination. Samples from vaccinated people were obtained from the UK trials COV001 and COV002, which included a single-blind randomized controlled phase 2/3 trial of AZD1222 (ChAdOx1 nCoV-19) in healthy adults. For TCRbeta chain sequencing, PBMC samples were collected from trial participants at day 0 and at day 28 after the second dose. The chain uses TRBV2 and TRBJ1-1; 8 bases in between match TRBD1. The input for sequencing was peripheral blood, taken on day 0 of AZD1222 vaccination. This TCR was sampled from an adult in good health. The nucleotides are TGTGCCAGCAGTGGAGGGGGGACAGGCCAAGCTTTCTTT. Its protein product is CASSGGGTGQAFF.